This is a list of T cell receptor beta chains from one sample in a study of OX40 agonist ivuxolimab in advanced cancers. Assay: immunoSEQ multiplex PCR; the TCRdb copy retains only in-frame clones and omits some. The sample has around 140,000 clones; about nine tenths are singletons. Sample: CD4+ or CD8+ T cells sorted from blood, taken in a trial of the OX40 agonist ivuxolimab. The receptor set was obtained from an adult with an advanced solid tumor such as melanoma, head and neck, liver or kidney cancer. The CDR3 runs from the conserved cysteine through the conserved F or W. Each record gives: J gene, D gene, V gene, CDR3 protein, CDR3 DNA. D genes are given only for firm matches.

>TRBJ2-3|TRBD2|TRBV19
CASSIPLGLAGWTDTQYF
TGTGCCAGTAGTATTCCCCTAGGACTAGCGGGATGGACAGATACGCAGTATTTT
>TRBJ2-4|TRBD1|TRBV27
CASSLGLGQGQNIQYF
TGTGCCAGCAGTTTAGGGTTAGGACAGGGCCAAAACATTCAGTACTTC
>TRBJ1-5|NA|TRBV27
CASSLGGGDGPQHF
TGTGCCAGCAGTTTGGGGGGGGGAGACGGGCCCCAGCATTTT
>TRBJ2-7|NA|TRBV25-1
CASSEGGWVYEQYF
TGTGCCAGCAGTGAGGGTGGATGGGTCTACGAGCAGTACTTC
>TRBJ2-1|TRBD2|TRBV9
CASSVLAGSYNEQFF
TGTGCCAGCAGCGTACTAGCGGGCTCCTACAATGAGCAGTTCTTC
>TRBJ1-2|NA|TRBV27
CASSPGSQGYGYTF
TGTGCCAGCAGTCCCGGGTCCCAGGGATATGGCTACACCTTC
>TRBJ1-1|TRBD1|TRBV18
CASSLLDRDTEAFF
TGTGCCAGCTCTCTTCTCGACAGGGACACTGAAGCTTTCTTT
>TRBJ2-7|NA|TRBV27
CASRFGSGSADEQYF
TGTGCCAGCAGGTTCGGTTCCGGGAGCGCCGACGAGCAGTACTTC
>TRBJ1-1|NA|TRBV6-5
CASTGFNTEAFF
TGTGCCAGCACGGGGTTTAACACTGAAGCTTTCTTT
>TRBJ1-2|NA|TRBV5-1
CASSFVTGSYGYTF
TGCGCCAGCAGCTTCGTCACAGGGTCCTATGGCTACACCTTC
>TRBJ2-7|NA|TRBV4-1
CASGNFYEQYF
TGCGCCAGCGGGAACTTCTACGAGCAGTACTTC
>TRBJ1-5|NA|TRBV28
CASSFPGSQPQHF
TGTGCCAGCAGTTTCCCGGGGAGTCAGCCCCAGCATTTT
>TRBJ1-6|NA|TRBV7-8
CASSWAGDSPLHF
TGTGCCAGCAGCTGGGCAGGGGATTCACCCCTCCACTTT
>TRBJ2-4|TRBD2|TRBV28
CASSLTSGMNIQYF
TGTGCCAGCAGTCTTACTAGCGGGATGAACATTCAGTACTTC
>TRBJ2-3|TRBD2|TRBV5-6
CASSSDAGGGPDTQYF
TGTGCCAGCAGCTCTGACGCGGGAGGGGGTCCAGATACGCAGTATTTT
>TRBJ2-7|TRBD2|TRBV18
CASSPPSSGKSYEQYF
TGTGCCAGCTCACCACCGAGCAGCGGGAAGAGCTACGAGCAGTACTTC
>TRBJ2-5|TRBD2|TRBV19
CASSSSTGTKYETQYF
TGTGCCAGTAGCTCTTCCACCGGGACTAAGTACGAGACCCAGTACTTC
>TRBJ2-5|NA|TRBV28
CASSLSTVHRETQYF
TGTGCCAGCAGTTTAAGCACTGTCCATAGGGAGACCCAGTACTTC
>TRBJ2-3|NA|TRBV7-3
CASSLTGLADPPDTQYF
TGTGCCAGCAGCTTAACCGGCCTAGCCGACCCGCCGGATACGCAGTATTTT
>TRBJ2-5|TRBD2|TRBV7-6
CASSFGLAGGGQETQYF
TGTGCCAGCAGCTTCGGACTAGCGGGAGGGGGTCAAGAGACCCAGTACTTC
>TRBJ2-7|NA|TRBV18
CASSPRGGGAPYEQYF
TGTGCCAGCTCACCACGAGGCGGAGGGGCCCCTTACGAGCAGTACTTC
>TRBJ2-1|NA|TRBV27
CASSFFSGRGNNEQFF
TGTGCCAGCAGTTTCTTTTCGGGACGCGGCAACAATGAGCAGTTCTTC
>TRBJ1-2|NA|TRBV29-1
CSVDHYTGDYGYTF
TGCAGCGTCGATCATTACACAGGAGACTATGGCTACACCTTC
>TRBJ2-3|NA|TRBV4-2
CASSQDRLAIGDDTQYF
TGTGCCAGCAGCCAAGATCGCCTAGCGATAGGGGACGATACGCAGTATTTT
>TRBJ2-3|NA|TRBV19
CASSPYGGTDTQYF
TGTGCCAGTAGTCCCTATGGCGGCACAGATACGCAGTATTTT
>TRBJ2-7|NA|TRBV2
CASSGSTGYEQYF
TGTGCCAGCAGTGGCTCTACAGGATACGAGCAGTACTTC
>TRBJ1-1|NA|TRBV7-9
CASHHKGPGRSLNTEAFF
TGTGCCTCCCATCATAAGGGCCCGGGGAGGTCTTTGAACACTGAAGCTTTCTTT
>TRBJ2-5|NA|TRBV7-9
CASSLGLGSQETQYF
TGTGCCAGCAGCTTAGGCCTGGGGAGTCAAGAGACCCAGTACTTC